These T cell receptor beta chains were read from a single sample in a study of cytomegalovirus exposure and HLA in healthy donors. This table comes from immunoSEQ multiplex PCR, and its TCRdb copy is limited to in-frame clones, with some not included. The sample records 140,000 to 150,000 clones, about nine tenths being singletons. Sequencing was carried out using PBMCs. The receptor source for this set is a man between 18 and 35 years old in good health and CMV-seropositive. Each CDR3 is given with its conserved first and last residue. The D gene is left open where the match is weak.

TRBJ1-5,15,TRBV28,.,TGTGCCAGCAGTCCACCGACAGGTCCGGGTCAGCCCCAGCATTTT,CASSPPTGPGQPQHF
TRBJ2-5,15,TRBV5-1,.,TGCGCCAGCAGCTTCCAGGGAGGTTGGTTGGAGACCCAGTACTTC,CASSFQGGWLETQYF
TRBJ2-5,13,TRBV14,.,TGTGCCAGCAGCCAGGGGCTTCGAGAGACCCAGTACTTC,CASSQGLRETQYF
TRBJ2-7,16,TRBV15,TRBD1,TGTGCCACCAGCAGATCCCGAAGGACAGGGTACTACGAGCAGTACTTC,CATSRSRRTGYYEQYF
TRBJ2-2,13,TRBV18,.,TGTGCCAGCTCACCTCCCGGGACCGGGGAGCTGTTTTTT,CASSPPGTGELFF
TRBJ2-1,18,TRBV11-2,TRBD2,TGTGCCAGCACCCTTAGCGGGGGGTCCAGGGGGCCCTACAATGAGCAGTTCTTC,CASTLSGGSRGPYNEQFF
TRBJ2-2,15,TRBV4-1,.,TGCGCCAGCAGCCCCCCGGGGTGGCTTACCGGGGAGCTGTTTTTT,CASSPPGWLTGELFF
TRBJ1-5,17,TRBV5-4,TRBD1,TGTGCCAGCAGCTATCGGACAGGGGAGGGTCCCCATCAGCCCCAGCATTTT,CASSYRTGEGPHQPQHF
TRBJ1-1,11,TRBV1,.,TGCACCAGCAGGGGGGGAACTGAAGCTTTCTTT,CTSRGGTEAFF
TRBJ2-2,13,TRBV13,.,TGTGCCAGCAGCTTTGGCCTCACCGGGGAGCTGTTTTTT,CASSFGLTGELFF
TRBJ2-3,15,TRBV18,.,TGTGCCAGCTCACCCCCCGGACACCAGGAGGATACGCAGTATTTT,CASSPPGHQEDTQYF